A single sample gave rise to the 26 T cell receptor beta chains below, sequenced in a study of cytomegalovirus exposure and HLA in healthy donors. PCR employed 60 Vbeta and 13 Jbeta primers. Data came from immunoSEQ multiplex PCR; TCRdb stores just in-frame clones and leaves some out. The data hold about 160,000 clones, with 80% to 85% observed a single time. Sequenced input: PBMCs. The receptors here all came from a man between 50 and 59 years old in good health and CMV-seropositive.

The chain has TRBV9 and TRBJ2-4; TRBD1 aligns across 10 bases. The CDR3 spans 16 residues. Germline trimming cut 3 bases from V and 7 bases from J; bases unmatched to any gene: 10. Germline V gives CDR1 SGDLS, CDR2 YYNGEE. The CDR3 spells CASSGPRTGGINIQYF. The CDR3, as DNA: TGTGCCAGCAGCGGCCCCAGGACAGGGGGAATCAACATTCAGTACTTC.

About this clone itself: At the DNA level, this CDR3 is encoded by other sequences in the same sample as well. The chain links TRBV9 to TRBJ2-7; 8 positions agree with TRBD2. J lost 5 bases, V lost 2 bases, and 9 bases had no gene match. The CDR3 consists of 15 residues. Germline-derived CDR1 and CDR2 are SGDLS and YYNGEE. The CDR3: CASSVVSGGFNEQYF. The CDR3 nucleotides read TGTGCCAGCAGCGTCGTGAGCGGGGGATTCAACGAGCAGTACTTC.

The chain uses TRBV15 and TRBJ2-1; weak D call: TRBD1 (6 bases). This CDR3 is built from 16 residues. Germline V lookup: CDR1 LNHNV, CDR2 YYDKDF (reference sequence). Deletions cut 1 base from V and 4 bases from J, with 14 bases between. The CDR3 is CATSRVLGGFYNEQFF. The CDR3 bases are TGTGCCACCAGCAGAGTATTAGGGGGATTTTACAATGAGCAGTTCTTC.

This chain connects TRBV7-8 to TRBJ2-5; 10 bases line up with TRBD2. The germline V gene encodes CDR1 SGHVS and CDR2 FQNEAQ. There are 16 residues in the CDR3. With 1 base clipped from V and 1 base from J, the junction kept 3 bases outside the gene matches. For the CDR3, the DNA is TGTGCCAGCAGCTTAGTCCTAGCGGGGGCCCAAGAGACCCAGTACTTC. Translated, it gives CASSLVLAGAQETQYF. Drawing the rest from reference TRBV7-8 and TRBJ2-5, the complete variable domain is GAGVSQSPRYKVAKRGQDVALRCDPISGHVSLFWYQQALGQGPEFLTYFQNEAQLDKSGLPSDRFFAERPEGSVSTLKIQRTQQEDSAVYLCASSLVLAGAQETQYFGPGTRLLVL.

This clone was seen only once. The chain employs TRBV5-1 and TRBJ1-2; 10 nucleotides line up with TRBD1. The germline V gene encodes CDR1 SGHRS and CDR2 YFSETQ. The CDR3 covers 12 residues. Germline trimming cut 3 bases from V and 7 bases from J; bases unmatched to any gene: 0. CDR3 DNA: TGCGCCAGCAGCTGGGACAGGGGTGGCTACACCTTC. Its translation: CASSWDRGGYTF. Combining the CDR3 with reference TRBV5-1 and TRBJ1-2 gives the whole variable domain KAGVTQTPRYLIKTRGQQVTLSCSPISGHRSVSWYQQTPGQGLQFLFEYFSETQRNKGNFPGRFSGRQFSNSRSEMNVSTLELGDSALYLCASSWDRGGYTFGSGTRLTVV.

The V gene is TRBV7-9, the J gene TRBJ2-1, with TRBD2 matching over 9 bases. CDR3 length equals 15 residues. Germline lookup yields CDR1 SEHNR and CDR2 FQNEAQ (reference sequence). V lost 2 bases, J lost 8 bases, and 7 bases stayed unmatched. The DNA of the CDR3 is TGTGCCAGCAGCTTAACGGCGGGAGGGACGCATGAGCAGTTCTTC. Translation gives CASSLTAGGTHEQFF. The full variable domain, completed using reference TRBV7-9 and TRBJ2-1, is DTGVSQNPRHKITKRGQNVTFRCDPISEHNRLYWYRQTLGQGPEFLTYFQNEAQLEKSRLLSDRFSAERPKGSFSTLEIQRTEQGDSAMYLCASSLTAGGTHEQFFGPGTRLTVL.

Note on this clone: Within the sample, other DNA sequences also encode this same CDR3. The chain joins TRBV7-2 to TRBJ1-1; the D gene is possibly TRBD1 (6 bases). Germline V gene lookup returns CDR1 SGHTA and CDR2 FQGNSA. V lost 1 base and J lost 4, with 16 bases in between. The CDR3 loop spans 16 amino acids. In nucleotides, the CDR3 is TGTGCCAGCAGCTTAGGGGTAGTAGGGGGTACCACTGAAGCTTTCTTT. Protein sequence: CASSLGVVGGTTEAFF. The full variable domain, in which reference TRBV7-2 and TRBJ1-1 provide the parts outside the CDR3, is GAGVSQSPSNKVTEKGKDVELRCDPISGHTALYWYRQSLGQGLEFLIYFQGNSAPDKSGLPSDRFSAERTGGSVSTLTIQRTQQEDSAVYLCASSLGVVGGTTEAFFGQGTRLTVV.

The J gene is TRBJ2-2, the V gene TRBV7-9; 7 nucleotides line up with TRBD1. This CDR3 has 14 residues. Germline CDR1 is SEHNR and CDR2 is FQNEAQ (reference sequence). Unmatched junction bases numbered 3, after V lost 3 bases and J lost 5 bases. The CDR3 here is CASSLDRLTGELFF. The CDR3 DNA reads as TGTGCCAGCAGCTTGGACAGGCTTACCGGGGAGCTGTTTTTT.

V is TRBV27 and J is TRBJ2-5, with 9 nucleotides matching TRBD2. Trimming at V came to 3 bases and at J to 2 bases, leaving 4 bases not matched to a gene. This CDR3 contains 15 residues. In germline, CDR1 is MNHEY, CDR2 SMNVEV (reference sequence). The CDR3 here is CASSFLAGTQETQYF. The CDR3 region has the DNA TGTGCCAGCAGTTTCCTAGCGGGGACACAAGAGACCCAGTACTTC.

The chain couples TRBV6-1 to TRBJ2-5, with a weak D call TRBD1 (6 bases). Germline CDR1 MNHNS, CDR2 SASEGT. CDR3 length equals 14 residues. V dropped 6 bases and J dropped 1 base, with 12 bases sitting between them. CDR3 residues: CASSKDRLQETQYF. CDR3 nucleotide sequence: TGTGCCAGCAGCAAGGACAGACTCCAAGAGACCCAGTACTTC.

With regard to this clone: The junction departs from the called germline gene at one end, perhaps through a read error. The chain links TRBV7-9 to TRBJ2-1, with D possibly being TRBD1 (5 bases). This CDR3 region has 11 residues. The V gene's germline CDR1 is SEHNR and CDR2 FQNEAQ (reference sequence). The CDR3 loop reads CSSSLARAQFF. CDR3 sequence (DNA): TGTTCCAGCAGCTTAGCCAGGGCACAGTTCTTC.

The V gene is TRBV7-6, the J gene TRBJ2-7; 8 bases align to TRBD1. This CDR3 has 15 amino acids. J lost 2 bases, V lost 4 bases, and 7 bases had no gene match. The germline V gene encodes CDR1 SGHVS and CDR2 FNYEAQ. The DNA for the CDR3 is TGTGCCAGCAGCTCTGGGAACAGGGGGACCTACGAGCAGTACTTC. Translation: CASSSGNRGTYEQYF. The full variable domain, in which reference TRBV7-6 and TRBJ2-7 provide the parts outside the CDR3, is GAGVSQSPRYKVTKRGQDVALRCDPISGHVSLYWYRQALGQGPEFLTYFNYEAQQDKSGLPNDRFSAERPEGSISTLTIQRTEQRDSAMYRCASSSGNRGTYEQYFGPGTRLTVT.

This chain links TRBV7-2 with TRBJ2-7; D might be TRBD1 (5 bases). The CDR3 has 14 amino acids. V lost 2 bases, J lost 2 bases, and 10 bases lay in between. Looked up from germline, CDR1 is SGHTA and CDR2 is FQGNSA. DNA of the CDR3: TGTGCCAGCAGCTTACAGGGAAACACCTACGAGCAGTACTTC. Translating gives CASSLQGNTYEQYF.

The chain links TRBV5-1 to TRBJ2-5; D is possibly TRBD2 (6 bases). Between the trimmed V and J ends, which lost 0 bases and 2 bases, there was a span of 11 bases. Germline CDR1 reads SGHRS; CDR2 reads YFSETQ. CDR3 size: 15 residues. CDR3 DNA: TGCGCCAGCAGCTTGGTACTAGCCGGGCAAGAGACCCAGTACTTC. Protein sequence: CASSLVLAGQETQYF.

The gene calls are TRBV5-6 and TRBJ2-1, with TRBD1 matching over 7 bases. The CDR3 covers 14 residues. Germline assignment: CDR1 SGHDT and CDR2 YYEEEE. Trimming cost V 1 base and J 3 bases; bases outside gene matches: 1. The CDR3 loop reads CASSLWTGYNEQFF. The CDR3 nucleotides are TGTGCCAGCAGCTTGTGGACAGGCTACAATGAGCAGTTCTTC.

V is TRBV11-3 and J is TRBJ2-1, with a weak D call TRBD2 (6 bases). Germline-derived CDR1 and CDR2 are SGHNT and YENEEA. This CDR3 has 16 residues. V was trimmed by 1 base and J by 6 bases, leaving 16 bases between them. CDR3 protein: CASSLATGTFSNEQFF. The DNA for the CDR3 is TGTGCCAGCAGCTTAGCGACCGGGACTTTTAGCAATGAGCAGTTCTTC.

This chain uses TRBV6-1 with TRBJ2-5; TRBD2 agrees at 11 bases. J gave up 4 bases and V 5 bases, and 6 bases lay outside the gene matches. Per germline, CDR1 MNHNS and CDR2 SASEGT. The CDR3 has 15 amino acids. The CDR3 bases are TGTGCCAGCAGTTCCGCCGGGACTAGCGGAGAGACCCAGTACTTC. Translated: CASSSAGTSGETQYF.

J is TRBJ1-4 and V is TRBV15; D uncertain. CDR1 and CDR2 (germline): LNHNV, YYDKDF (reference sequence). V lost 1 base, J lost 7 bases, and 7 bases lay in between. This CDR3 region has 13 residues. The CDR3 sequence is CATSRGRPEKLFF. The DNA of the CDR3 is TGTGCCACCAGCAGAGGCAGGCCTGAAAAACTGTTTTTT.

This chain connects TRBV5-1 to TRBJ1-1; 9 bases map to TRBD1. V was clipped by 4 bases and J by 4 bases; unmatched bases: 11. Per the germline V gene, CDR1 is SGHRS and CDR2 is YFSETQ. This CDR3 is built from 16 residues. CDR3 sequence: CASSKRTGEGSTEAFF. The CDR3 DNA reads as TGCGCCAGCAGCAAAAGGACAGGGGAAGGGTCCACTGAAGCTTTCTTT.

The genes are TRBV6-5 and TRBJ2-3; D perhaps matches TRBD1 (5 bases). Trimming cost V 4 bases and J 2 bases, with 13 bases left between them. This CDR3 spans 15 amino acids. The V gene's germline CDR1 is MNHEY and CDR2 SVGAGI. CDR3 nucleotide sequence: TGTGCCAGCAGTTCACGACGGACACCCACAGATACGCAGTATTTT. Protein: CASSSRRTPTDTQYF.

The chain recombines TRBV28 with TRBJ2-5, with 12 bases identical to TRBD1. The CDR3 is 16 residues long. V shed 1 base, J shed 4 bases, and the junction held 4 bases outside the gene matches. The germline CDR1 and CDR2 sequences are MDHEN and SYDVKM. CDR3 loop: CASSLSGQGAGETQYF. CDR3 bases: TGTGCCAGCAGTTTATCGGGACAGGGGGCTGGAGAGACCCAGTACTTC.

The chain carries TRBV7-2 and TRBJ2-3; 13 bases are shared with TRBD2. J gave up 3 bases and V 3 bases, and 6 bases lay outside the gene matches. Germline lookup yields CDR1 SGHTA and CDR2 FQGNSA. The CDR3 consists of 17 residues. Here the CDR3 DNA reads TGTGCCAGCAGCTTCCACCCGGGACTAGCGGGGACAGATACGCAGTATTTT. Amino acid sequence: CASSFHPGLAGTDTQYF.

Points on this clone: Other DNA sequences in the same sample also yield this CDR3. CDR3: CASSGLAGGYEQYF. The CDR3 nucleotides read TGTGCCAGCAGTGGACTAGCGGGAGGGTATGAGCAGTACTTC. This chain uses TRBV2 with TRBJ2-7; 14 nucleotides agree with TRBD2. V lost 4 bases to trimming and J lost 7 bases; unmatched junction nucleotides: 3. The CDR3 is made up of 14 amino acids. Germline values: CDR1 SNHLY, CDR2 FYNNEI.

This clone was counted only a few times. The V and J genes are TRBV29-1 and TRBJ2-3; 9 bases align to TRBD1. The length of the CDR3 is 15 residues. Per germline, CDR1 SQVTM and CDR2 ANQGSEA. Trimming at V came to 0 bases and at J to 3 bases, leaving 4 bases not matched to a gene. The CDR3 region has the DNA TGCAGCGTTGAAGACCCCGGGACAGGGACAGATACGCAGTATTTT. Translated, it gives CSVEDPGTGTDTQYF.

The chain combines TRBV19 with TRBJ2-5; the match to TRBD1 covers 7 bases. Trimming at V came to 1 base and at J to 4 bases, leaving 6 bases not matched to a gene. In germline, CDR1 is LNHDA, CDR2 SQIVND (reference sequence). The CDR3 is 15 amino acids. This CDR3 is CASSIGTGRRETQYF. The DNA of the CDR3 is TGTGCCAGTAGTATAGGGACAGGTCGAAGAGAGACCCAGTACTTC.

This clone came up once. The chain couples TRBV9 to TRBJ2-5; 7 bases map to TRBD1. Germline V gives CDR1 SGDLS, CDR2 YYNGEE. The CDR3 totals 15 residues. The trim removed 3 bases at V and 1 base at J, leaving 6 bases unmatched. CDR3 amino acids: CASSATGASQETQYF. CDR3 nucleotides: TGTGCCAGCAGCGCTACAGGGGCGTCCCAAGAGACCCAGTACTTC.